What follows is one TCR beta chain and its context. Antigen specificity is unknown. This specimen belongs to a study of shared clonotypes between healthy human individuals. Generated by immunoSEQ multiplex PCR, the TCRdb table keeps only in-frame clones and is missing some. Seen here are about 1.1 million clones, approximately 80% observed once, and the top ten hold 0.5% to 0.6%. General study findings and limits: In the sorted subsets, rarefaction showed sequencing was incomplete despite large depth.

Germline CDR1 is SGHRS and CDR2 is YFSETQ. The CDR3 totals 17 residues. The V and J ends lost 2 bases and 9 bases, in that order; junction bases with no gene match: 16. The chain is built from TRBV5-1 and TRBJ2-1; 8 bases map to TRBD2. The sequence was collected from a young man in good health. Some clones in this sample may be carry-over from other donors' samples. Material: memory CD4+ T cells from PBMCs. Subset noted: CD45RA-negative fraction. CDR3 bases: TGCGCCAGCAGCTTTGTATTGTCGCGGGAGGCAGGGACTGAGCAGTTCTTC. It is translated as CASSFVLSREAGTEQFF.